This note documents a single T cell receptor beta chain sequence. There are a few counts of this clone. Its specific antigen is unknown. No base-level quality is on record; no much larger clone is a single base apart. This record belongs to a study of cytomegalovirus exposure and HLA in healthy donors listed by TCRdb under 2017. Describing the broader study: According to an earlier analysis of 587 of the donors, 150 million to 200 million T cells yielded some 120 million unique TCR beta sequences and 276 Gb of sequence data. The study used immunosequencing to profile the T cell repertoires of more than 650 subjects and linked those repertoires to cytomegalovirus serostatus. HLA typing included class I and class II loci at four-digit resolution. The study was designed to test whether signatures of past pathogen exposure could be identified by cataloging public T cell receptors. To predict cytomegalovirus infection status, the study combined high-throughput TCR immunosequencing, statistical association of individual TCRs with disease status, and machine learning. In a later genetic analysis, genome-wide SNP genotypes for about 60% of the 666 donors were used, and that subset was treated as a discovery cohort. The later analysis used no new phenotypic data to find candidate immune exposures, relying instead on TCR beta sequences and their occurrence across donors. An earlier analysis of some 600 of the donors applied high-throughput TCR beta sequencing to assess whether each TCR beta V gene segment acted as functional or pseudogenic. The number of donors typed differed by locus, with roughly 629-640 for A, B, C, DRB1 and DQB1, around 500 for DQA1, over 600 for DPA1, and some 440 for DPB1. An early release that covered roughly 600 HLA-typed donors contained about 300 gigabases of sequencing data and about 93 million unique TCR sequences. Donor age, sex, ethnicity and CMV serostatus were compiled alongside the repertoire data. Besides the first cohort of roughly 700 subjects, a separate validation cohort made up of roughly 120 different subjects was used. On average, approximately 250,000 unique TCR beta nucleotide sequences were sequenced per donor among 398 genotyped donors of the cohort, with around 19% of those sequences being non-productive. Every repertoire in the discovery cohort had been generated on one and the same sequencing platform. Of the roughly 390 genotyped donors, over 70% fell in the genetic ancestry cluster associated with self-reported Caucasian donors. About five DR-DQ haplotypes were handled as single units for association and clustering, since linkage in the cohort was strong. A later analysis re-analyzed previously published TCR beta repertoires from hundreds of donors and added high-resolution HLA genotyping to study TCR occurrence patterns.

On the study overall, not on this receptor specifically: Because HLA typing was unavailable for some donors at each locus, only the typed subset was used in association tests. Compared with equally common non-associated chains, HLA-associated TCR beta chains in a later analysis were more clonally expanded and had lower generation probabilities. The study gave a list of under 200 TCR beta chains associated with cytomegalovirus. For the cohort, immune exposure information was limited to CMV serostatus. A further reported finding was that TCR beta sequences accurately predicted the HLA-A and HLA-B alleles for most subjects in the first cohort. Linkage disequilibrium might explain the correlated functional status among segregating V segments, but an unknown experimental factor could not be excluded. The 87-base-pair reads could not distinguish some IMGT-functional V segments, including TRBV6-2 and TRBV6-3, so those segments were excluded. In a later analysis, several top co-occurrence clusters were reported to appear linked to parvovirus B19, influenza, CMV and Epstein-Barr virus. When HLA alleles, especially DR and DQ, strongly co-occurred, attributing TCR associations to individual alleles was difficult. A cluster of highly shared sequence variants was judged likely to be a technical artifact of the sequencing pipeline. Three of the identified cytomegalovirus-associated TCR beta chains were confirmed in vitro to be specific for cytomegalovirus antigens. According to a later genetic analysis, donors in an Asian-associated ancestry cluster had fewer N-insertions in productive TCRs than the roughly 700-donor mean. V-gene and J-gene trimming of TCR beta chains was associated with a missense DCLRE1C variant in a later genetic analysis, and the association was replicated in an independent cohort. A later analysis associated about 17,000 TCR beta sequences with specific HLA alleles at a false discovery rate of 0.05. According to a later analysis, most CMV-associated TCR beta chains appeared to be HLA-restricted, and the HLA associations seemed to be driven largely by CMV exposure. Only TCR beta chains were sequenced in this cohort, and the absence of alpha or paired-chain data limited detectable features. The authors suggested that the approach could potentially be extended to other disease states and immunological phenotypes. The presence/absence analyses assumed that sequencing depth was roughly uniform across donors, and that assumption may not be true. While some public TCRs were present in many individuals, most TCR sequences turned up only very rarely across donors. Broadly in line with IMGT annotations, most TCR beta V segments showed up in productive rearrangements about 90% or about 30% of the time in an earlier analysis of approximately 640 of the donors. A later analysis found that TCR association rates varied across HLA loci, with DRB1 alleles showing the most associated TCRs and HLA-C alleles the fewest. The earlier analysis of some 560 of the donors excluded some 15 rarely observed V segments, including chromosome 9 orphons, because counts were too low. The classifier was reported to diagnose cytomegalovirus status with high specificity and sensitivity in both the original and validation cohorts.

Receptor libraries were prepared by the immunoSEQ multiplex PCR assay. The multiplex PCR relied on a mix of 60 forward primers for TCR Vbeta segments and 13 reverse primers for TCR Jbeta segments. The CDR3 region of rearranged TCR beta genes was amplified from genomic DNA by a multiplex PCR assay. The Illumina HiSeq System was used to sequence the amplified TCR beta libraries as 87-base-pair reads. The authors' analysis ran thus. A later analysis tallied 80 million to 95 million unique TCR beta chains across the 640 or so repertoires, and about 10 million of those chains were shared by two or more donors. To remove PCR and sequencing errors, raw reads were error-corrected and collapsed into unique sequences using a nearest-neighbor algorithm that merged closely related sequences. To assign V, D and J gene segments, CDR3 sequences were aligned to IMGT reference sequences. For a sequence to be retained, a match of at least six nucleotides to both a V gene segment and a J gene segment was required. A rearrangement counted as productive if the CDR3 had no stop codons and remained in frame with V and J, and every other rearrangement counted as non-productive. Following IMGT convention, CDR3 was defined as the stretch from the second conserved V-encoded cysteine up to the conserved J-encoded phenylalanine. The earlier analysis of 500 to 650 of the donors excluded any sequence lacking an unambiguous match to a single V gene segment. In an earlier analysis of several hundred of the donors, V segments were called functional above 56.7% productive rearrangements and were called segregating when the between-donor standard deviation exceeded 5%. A statistical classification framework was developed to diagnose cytomegalovirus status using the catalog of TCR beta chain sequences. V and J gene assignment, in a later analysis, came from comparing TCR nucleotide sequences with IMGT/GENE-DB human TR gene sequences. A later analysis assigned CDR3 sequences and most-parsimonious VDJ recombination scenarios with the TCRdist pipeline. In a later analysis, each TCR beta chain was defined by its CDR3 amino acid sequence together with its V-gene family, and reads without a unique V-gene family were excluded. A later analysis removed over 500 highly shared, low-generation-probability nucleotide sequences to deal with suspected cross-contamination and a sequencing artifact. For each public chain, a later analysis derived a clonal expansion index from normalized ranks of inferred template counts within each repertoire. In a later analysis, generation probabilities were computed using a VDJ recombination model fitted to out-of-frame rearrangements, and the results were checked against IGoR. A later analysis scored TCR-TCR, TCR-HLA and TCR-CMV co-occurrence with hypergeometric tests, applying a repertoire-size bias correction to TCR pairs. To estimate false discovery rates, a later analysis permuted the HLA or CMV assignments 20 times. A later analysis grouped co-occurring TCRs with DBSCAN, adding TCRdist sequence similarity when clustering within HLA-allele-positive subsets. Repertoires with fewer than 30,000 or more than 120,000 public chains were left out of co-occurrence clustering, as were five repertoires with anomalous nucleotide sharing. Sourced from immuneACCESS, this table was stored by TCRdb with only in-frame sequences that have V and J called. A share of the clones is absent; for the studies checked, an unresolved V gene accounts for under half, and the remainder has no known explanation. Clonal size and the V and J genes are those of that table, whereas D and trimming came from the DNA. Across this sample there are about 170,000 clones, with approximately 65% seen only once. In total, the top ten clones hold around 3% of the sample.

In the germline V gene, CDR1 corresponds to SGHRS and CDR2 to YFSETQ. Measured from the cysteine to the phenylalanine, the CDR3 is 17 residues long. Only the CDR3 DNA is retained, 51 bases long and in frame from the first base. The junction carries 15 bases between V and J, which are trimmed by 0 bases and 0 bases respectively. The cohort comprised 666 healthy bone marrow donors. At the time of sampling, all cohort members were nominally healthy, though unrecorded immune exposures were likely present. The donor tested CMV seronegative and was one of the 352 seronegative cohort members. Each donor provided a peripheral blood sample, and peripheral blood mononuclear cells were used for TCR beta sequencing. The Qiagen DNeasy Blood Extraction Kit was used to extract genomic DNA from the blood cell samples.

The chain couples TRBV5-1 to TRBJ1-1; the D gene identity is not certain. This clonotype was obtained from a man aged 35-49 years in good health and CMV-seronegative. Material: PBMCs. For the CDR3, the sequence is CASSLGSTANMNTEAFF. At the DNA level, the sequence is TGCGCCAGCAGCTTGGGGAGTACGGCTAACATGAACACTGAAGCTTTCTTT.